The following is a TCR beta chain sequence with its context. No antigen is known for it. The data are from a study of CD8 T cells in ankylosing spondylitis. TCRdb ran MiXCR on the 5' RACE reads and lists one entry per CDR3 protein. Of 300,000 to 400,000 distinct CDR3 sequences listed, under 25% were seen once; the top ten hold less than 20%. Study-wide findings and caveats: Disease-linked clones reportedly showed significant enrichment in matched ankylosing spondylitis synovial fluid. Both synovial fluid and blood in reactive arthritis had previously been reported to carry some motif variants. Seemingly distinctive of ankylosing spondylitis blood was a TCR beta motif formed by eight highly homologous variants.

There are 14 residues in the CDR3. With 7 bases clipped from V and 10 bases from J, the junction kept 8 bases outside the gene matches. Germline CDR1 and CDR2: MNHNS and SASEGT. The V and J genes are TRBV6-1 and TRBJ1-6, with 9 bases lining up with TRBD1. The TCR originated in a male donor with ankylosing spondylitis. The sample was blood, either unsorted or a sorted T cell fraction (not recorded which). The CDR3 DNA follows: TGTGCCAGCACTGGGACAGGGACCTCCTCACCCCTCCACTTT. Its protein product is CASTGTGTSSPLHF.